A selection of T cell receptor beta chains follows, all from one sample in a study of shared clonotypes between healthy human individuals. TCRdb's table, derived via immunoSEQ multiplex PCR, lists solely in-frame clones and lacks some. The sample lists around 1.6 million clones, 95% to 99% occurring once. The sample taken for sequencing was naive CD4+ T cells sorted from blood. These receptors all stem from a young man in good health. The CDR3 runs from the conserved cysteine through the conserved F or W. The order of the fields is V gene, J gene, D gene, CDR3 DNA, CDR3 protein. A D gene is named only where the DNA matches it firmly.

TRBV28,TRBJ2-1,NA,TGTGCCAGCAGTTTGGAGGGCCCCTCCTACAATGAGCAGTTCTTC,CASSLEGPSYNEQFF
TRBV9,TRBJ2-3,NA,TGTGCCAGCAGCCTAGGTGACACAGATACGCAGTATTTT,CASSLGDTDTQYF
TRBV2,TRBJ2-7,NA,TGTGCCAGCAGGCCGGACAGTCTAGAGCAGTACTTC,CASRPDSLEQYF
TRBV9,TRBJ1-4,NA,TGTGCCAGCAGTCGGGCAGGGGTTGAAAAACTGTTTTTT,CASSRAGVEKLFF
TRBV11-2,TRBJ2-4,NA,TGTGCCAGCAGCTCCCCGATGATACCAGCCAAAAACATTCAGTACTTC,CASSSPMIPAKNIQYF
TRBV28,TRBJ2-7,TRBD2,TGTGCCAGCAGTTTACCTAGCGGGAGGGCTTACGAGCAGTACTTC,CASSLPSGRAYEQYF
TRBV4-1,TRBJ2-1,NA,TGCGCCAGCAGCCAAGATCCTGGGCCTCCTAGTAAGCAGTTCTTC,CASSQDPGPPSKQFF
TRBV18,TRBJ1-5,NA,TGTGCCAGCTCACCACAACAGGTTAGCAATCAGCCCCAGCATTTT,CASSPQQVSNQPQHF
TRBV5-1,TRBJ1-4,TRBD1,TGCGCCAGCAGCTTGGGACAGGGGCATGAAAAACTGTTTTTT,CASSLGQGHEKLFF
TRBV7-9,TRBJ1-5,TRBD1,TGTGCCAGCAGCCGACAGGGAGGCAATCAGCCCCAGCATTTT,CASSRQGGNQPQHF
TRBV2,TRBJ2-2,NA,TGTGCCAGCAGTCTCAAGATGTCAGGCACCGGGGAGCTGTTTTTT,CASSLKMSGTGELFF
TRBV7-9,TRBJ1-2,NA,TGTGCCAGCAGCTTTGCTGAGGTCAGCAATGGCTACACCTTC,CASSFAEVSNGYTF
TRBV5-1,TRBJ2-1,TRBD2,TGCGCCAGCAGCCCCGAGGGGACTAGCGGGTACAATGAGCAGTTCTTC,CASSPEGTSGYNEQFF
TRBV5-1,TRBJ1-1,NA,TGCGCCAGCGCCCCTCTGGGGATGAACACTGAAGCTTTCTTT,CASAPLGMNTEAFF
TRBV6-1,TRBJ1-5,NA,TGTGCCAGCAGTGAAGCGCTTCGGTGGGTTAGGAGTCAGCCCCAGCATTTT,CASSEALRWVRSQPQHF
TRBV6-6,TRBJ2-2,TRBD2,TGTGCCAGCAGATTAGCGGGAGGGATGACCGGGGAGCTGTTTTTT,CASRLAGGMTGELFF
TRBV5-1,TRBJ1-2,NA,TGCGCCAGCAGCTTGGTGCCAGGTGTTATATTAAACTATGGCTACACCTTC,CASSLVPGVILNYGYTF
TRBV23-1,TRBJ2-3,NA,TGCGCCAGCAGTCAATGGGGCACAGATACGCAGTATTTT,CASSQWGTDTQYF
TRBV7-8,TRBJ2-1,TRBD2,TGTGCCAGCAGCACCACGCGACTAGCGGGACTACTTAGCTCCTACAATGAGCAGTTCTTC,CASSTTRLAGLLSSYNEQFF
TRBV5-1,TRBJ1-1,TRBD1,TGCGCCAGCAGCCCAGGGACAGTATACACTGAAGCTTTCTTT,CASSPGTVYTEAFF
TRBV14,TRBJ1-2,NA,TGTGCCAGCAGCCAAGATCTGGGGCCGATTGATGGCTACACCTTC,CASSQDLGPIDGYTF
TRBV6-5,TRBJ1-1,NA,TGTGCCAGCAGTTGGGCAAAACGGTCCGTTGAGACTGAAGCTTTCTTT,CASSWAKRSVETEAFF